The 16 T cell receptor beta chains presented below share a single source sample, sequenced in a study of identical twins. TCRdb processed the 5' RACE reads anew with MiXCR; each CDR3 protein has one entry. The sample yields 750,000 to 950,000 distinct CDR3 sequences, about 12% seen once. The sample was also linked to a second study, of yellow fever vaccine responses in identical twins.

The sequencing sample was made of PBMCs. Every receptor here comes from a woman aged 18-30 years in good health.

This clonotype was recorded a few times. The chain is built from TRBV4-2 and TRBJ2-7; 10 positions agree with TRBD2. The J segment lost 4 bases and the V segment lost 1 base, leaving 10 bases of the junction unmatched. The CDR3 length is 17 residues. Germline V gene data show CDR1 as LGHNA and CDR2 as YNFKEQ. In nucleotides, the CDR3 is TGTGCCAGCAGCCAAGTTGGACTAGCGGATGGAAGTTACGAGCAGTACTTC. It yields the protein CASSQVGLADGSYEQYF.

The V gene is TRBV29-1, the J gene TRBJ2-1; a weak D match, TRBD1 (8 bases). With 5 bases removed from V and 7 bases from J, the gap between germline ends came to 18 bases. Per the germline V gene, CDR1 is SQVTM and CDR2 is ANQGSEA. The CDR3 is 14 residues long. The CDR3 loop is CSVRGQGGRNEQFF. The CDR3 DNA reads as TGCAGCGTTCGCGGACAGGGAGGGCGAAATGAGCAGTTCTTC.

The V call is TRBV5-1, the J call TRBJ1-1; 9 bases line up with TRBD1. Germline V gives CDR1 SGHRS, CDR2 YFSETQ. The CDR3 covers 13 residues. V trimming: 5 bases; J trimming: 5 bases; junction bases outside the gene matches: 4. CDR3 protein: CASRWTGVTEAFF. The CDR3 DNA sequence: TGCGCCAGCAGGTGGACAGGGGTGACTGAAGCTTTCTTT. Supplemented by reference TRBV5-1 and TRBJ1-1, the full variable domain reads KAGVTQTPRYLIKTRGQQVTLSCSPISGHRSVSWYQQTPGQGLQFLFEYFSETQRNKGNFPGRFSGRQFSNSRSEMNVSTLELGDSALYLCASRWTGVTEAFFGQGTRLTVV.

The chain recombines TRBV6-1 with TRBJ1-2; TRBD1 matches at 7 bases. V was pared by 7 bases and J by 2 bases, with 7 bases of the junction left unmatched. The germline CDR1 and CDR2 sequences are MNHNS and SASEGT. The CDR3 consists of 14 residues. CDR3 DNA sequence: TGTGCCAGCACCACACAGGGGTTGAACTATGGCTACACCTTC. Its protein product is CASTTQGLNYGYTF.

The V gene is TRBV5-1, the J gene TRBJ1-2, with D possibly matching TRBD1 (6 bases). Germline-derived CDR1 and CDR2 are SGHRS and YFSETQ. The ends were cut back, 0 bases at V and 7 bases at J, with 10 bases in the middle. There are 13 residues in the CDR3. The CDR3 reads CASSLEGGAGYTF. The CDR3 nucleotides read TGCGCCAGCAGCTTGGAAGGGGGGGCTGGCTACACCTTC.

The CDR3 coding sequence is TGCAGCGTTTTCCCCCGGGAGCTCACAGATACGCAGTATTTT. This gives the protein CSVFPRELTDTQYF. The V call is TRBV29-1, the J call TRBJ2-3; tentatively, D is TRBD2 (6 bases). CDR1 is SQVTM, CDR2 ANQGSEA, per germline. Trimming left V 5 bases short and J 2 bases short, with 14 bases between. The CDR3 runs to 14 residues.

The J gene is TRBJ2-3, the V gene TRBV12-3 or TRBV12-4; weak D call: TRBD1 (6 bases). Trimming cost V 3 bases and J 0 bases, with 19 bases left between them. The CDR3 is made up of 18 amino acids. In nucleotides, the CDR3 is TGTGCCAGCAGTTTGGTAGGGTCCGAGGGACAAAGCACAGATACGCAGTATTTT. Translation gives CASSLVGSEGQSTDTQYF.

The genes are TRBV20-1 and TRBJ2-3, with 10 bases identical to TRBD1. Germline CDR1 is DFQATT and CDR2 is SNEGSKA (reference sequence). J lost 1 base, V lost 4 bases, and 2 bases had no gene match. The CDR3 contains 14 residues. The CDR3 sequence is CSAIGTGGTDTQYF. The CDR3 DNA reads TGCAGTGCTATCGGGACAGGGGGCACAGATACGCAGTATTTT.

This clonotype was detected only a few times. V is TRBV29-1 and J is TRBJ1-2, with a tentative D call TRBD1 (6 bases). The V gene lost 1 base and the J gene lost 5 bases, with 14 bases spanning the gap. The germline gives CDR1 SQVTM, CDR2 ANQGSEA. This CDR3 is 14 amino acids long. The CDR3 DNA reads as TGCAGCGTTGAAGCCGGGGGGCTCGGGTATGGCTACACCTTC. Encoded protein: CSVEAGGLGYGYTF.

The chain is built from TRBV3-1 and TRBJ2-3; no clear D gene. V was pared by 7 bases and J by 0 bases, with 8 bases between. This CDR3 region has 13 residues. CDR1 is LGHDT and CDR2 is YNNKEL in the germline V gene (reference sequence). CDR3 region: CASIDSSTDTQYF. CDR3 DNA sequence: TGTGCCAGCATCGACTCGAGCACAGATACGCAGTATTTT.

Ten or more counts support this clonotype. This chain links TRBV12-3 or TRBV12-4 with TRBJ2-7; 8 positions agree with TRBD2. This CDR3 region has 16 residues. V shed 5 bases, J shed 3 bases, and the junction held 12 bases outside the gene matches. The CDR3 loop is CASSPLSGSGGYEQYF. CDR3 bases: TGTGCCAGCAGTCCCTTAAGCGGGAGTGGTGGCTACGAGCAGTACTTC.

V is TRBV2 and J is TRBJ2-5, with D perhaps being TRBD1 or TRBD2 (6 bases each). Trimming removed 0 bases at V and 7 bases at J, with 21 bases between. The CDR3 loop spans 17 amino acids. Germline lookup yields CDR1 SNHLY and CDR2 FYNNEI. In DNA, the CDR3 is TGTGCCAGCAGTGAAGCGGGGGCTGGAGCGGGCCCCGGGACCCAGTACTTC. It is translated as CASSEAGAGAGPGTQYF.

This clonotype appeared a few times. The gene calls are TRBV12-3 or TRBV12-4 and TRBJ2-4; D may be TRBD1 (7 bases). Trimming removed 4 bases from V and 1 base from J, with 17 bases in between. The CDR3 runs 17 residues. The CDR3: CASSWGAPTGAKNIQYF. CDR3 in DNA: TGTGCCAGCAGTTGGGGGGCCCCGACAGGGGCCAAAAACATTCAGTACTTC.

The chain employs TRBV14 and TRBJ2-1; a weak D match, TRBD1 (5 bases). CDR1 is SGHDN, CDR2 FVKESK, per germline. CDR3 size: 13 residues. V was trimmed by 4 bases and J by 7 bases, leaving 11 bases between them. The CDR3 reads CASSPAGLNEQFF. In nucleotides, the CDR3 is TGTGCCAGCAGCCCCGCAGGGCTGAATGAGCAGTTCTTC.

This chain links TRBV19 with TRBJ2-1, with 9 bases fitting TRBD1. Per the germline V gene, CDR1 is LNHDA and CDR2 is SQIVND (reference sequence). With 4 bases clipped from V and 9 bases from J, the junction kept 13 bases outside the gene matches. This CDR3 contains 16 residues. CDR3 region: CASSTSGTGFTGEQFF. Written as DNA, the CDR3 is TGTGCCAGTAGTACCTCCGGGACAGGGTTTACGGGTGAGCAGTTCTTC. The full variable domain, in which reference TRBV19 and TRBJ2-1 provide the parts outside the CDR3, is DGGITQSPKYLFRKEGQNVTLSCEQNLNHDAMYWYRQDPGQGLRLIYYSQIVNDFQKGDIAEGYSVSREKKESFPLTVTSAQKNPTAFYLCASSTSGTGFTGEQFFGPGTRLTVL.

This clonotype was counted many times. V and J are TRBV12-3 or TRBV12-4 and TRBJ2-7; 9 nucleotides align to TRBD1. The CDR3 consists of 14 residues. V trimming: 4 bases; J trimming: 1 base; junction bases outside the gene matches: 2. Here the CDR3 reads CASSSDRGSYEQYV. The DNA of the CDR3 is TGTGCCAGCAGTTCCGACAGGGGGTCCTACGAGCAGTACGTC.